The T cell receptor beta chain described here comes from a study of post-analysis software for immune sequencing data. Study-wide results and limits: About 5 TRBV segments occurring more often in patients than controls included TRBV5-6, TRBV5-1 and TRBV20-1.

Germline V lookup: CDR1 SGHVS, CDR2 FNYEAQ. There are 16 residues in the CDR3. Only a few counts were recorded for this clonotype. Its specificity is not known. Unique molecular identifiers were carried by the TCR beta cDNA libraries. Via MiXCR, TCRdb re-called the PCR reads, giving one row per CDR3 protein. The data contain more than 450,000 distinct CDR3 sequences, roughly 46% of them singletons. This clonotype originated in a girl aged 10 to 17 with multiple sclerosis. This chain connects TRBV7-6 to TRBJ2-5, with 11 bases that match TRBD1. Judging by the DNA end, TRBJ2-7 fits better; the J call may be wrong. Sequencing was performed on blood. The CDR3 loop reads CASSPRTGGGIDEQYF. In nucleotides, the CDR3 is TGTGCCAGCAGCCCACGGACAGGGGGCGGGATCGACGAGCAGTACTTC.